A single sample is the source of the 13 T cell receptor beta chains below, sequenced in a study of cytomegalovirus exposure and HLA in healthy donors (dated by TCRdb to 2015 to 2018). Library prep was done by the immunoSEQ multiplex PCR assay. For the multiplex PCR, a mixture combining 60 forward primers for TCR Vbeta segments and 13 reverse primers for TCR Jbeta segments was used. TCRdb obtained this table from immuneACCESS and retained in-frame rearrangements with V and J assigned. These tables miss some clones; where compared with another copy, unresolved V genes account for less than half of the shortfall, and the remainder is unexplained. The sample table records under 200,000 clones; approximately 83% of these occur just once. The ten largest make up around a tenth of the sample. The source material was PBMCs. The receptors were sampled from a man between 18 and 29 years old in good health and CMV-seropositive.

The chain uses TRBV12-5 and TRBJ2-1; TRBD2 agrees at 11 bases. V was pared by 0 bases and J by 1 base, with 8 bases of the junction left unmatched. Germline V gene sequence: CDR1 LGHNT, CDR2 FRNRAP. CDR3 length: 19 amino acids. The CDR3: CASGLVGLAGGLSYNEQFF. In DNA form, the CDR3 reads TGTGCTAGTGGTTTGGTAGGGCTAGCGGGGGGCCTGTCCTACAATGAGCAGTTCTTC.

The chain combines TRBV9 with TRBJ1-1; 9 bases align to TRBD1. The CDR3 sequence is 16 residues long. In germline, CDR1 is SGDLS, CDR2 YYNGEE. V shed 0 bases and J 3 bases; nucleotides not matched to a gene: 6. The CDR3 DNA follows: TGTGCCAGCAGCGTAGGGTGGGACAGGGTGGACACTGAAGCTTTCTTT. Translating gives CASSVGWDRVDTEAFF.

V and J are TRBV14 and TRBJ1-4, with 7 bases aligning to TRBD1. V shed 2 bases and J 5 bases; nucleotides not matched to a gene: 5. There are 15 residues in the CDR3. Per germline, CDR1 SGHDN and CDR2 FVKESK. As DNA, the CDR3 is TGTGCCAGCAGCCAACAACAGGGGTTAAATGAAAAACTGTTTTTT. Protein: CASSQQQGLNEKLFF.

This clone has more than one count but fewer than ten. The chain carries TRBV6-6 and TRBJ1-5; no definite D call. Trimming pared 0 bases from V and 6 bases from J, leaving 12 bases between. This CDR3 comprises 15 residues. From germline, CDR1 is MNHNY and CDR2 SVGAGI (reference sequence). Here the CDR3 DNA reads TGTGCCAGCAGTTACTCGTCGTCCGTCTTTCAGCCCCAGCATTTT. Residues: CASSYSSSVFQPQHF.

The chain joins TRBV15 to TRBJ2-5; 7 positions agree with TRBD1. V lost 8 bases and J lost 5; bases outside the gene matches: 14. This CDR3 comprises 15 residues. CDR1 is LNHNV and CDR2 is YYDKDF in the germline V gene (reference sequence). The CDR3 bases are TGTGCCACCTCGAACAGGGGCCCTGGCCCGGAGACCCAGTACTTC. Amino acids: CATSNRGPGPETQYF.

The chain joins TRBV21-1 to TRBJ1-1; the D call TRBD1 from the table was never checked on the DNA. TRBV21-1 constitutes a pseudogene. This CDR3 has 15 residues. CDR3 DNA: TGTGCCAGCAGTTTACAGGGGGCGGTGAACACTGAAGCTTTCTTT. This translates into CASSLQGAVNTEAFF.

J is TRBJ1-2 and V is TRBV19; D perhaps matches TRBD1 (6 bases). In germline, CDR1 is LNHDA, CDR2 SQIVND (reference sequence). Trimming stripped 4 bases from V and 2 bases from J, with 11 bases between. The CDR3 covers 14 residues. CDR3 sequence: CASSRGQTNYGYTF. The DNA for the CDR3 is TGTGCCAGTAGTAGAGGACAGACGAACTATGGCTACACCTTC.

The chain recombines TRBV18 with TRBJ1-2; 8 bases map to TRBD1. The CDR3 consists of 15 residues. The V gene's germline CDR1 is KGHSH and CDR2 LQKENI. With V trimmed by 4 bases and J by 4 bases, 8 bases remained unmatched. The CDR3 coding sequence is TGTGCCAGCTCACTTCTGGACAGGGATGGCTATGGCTACACCTTC. Translation gives CASSLLDRDGYGYTF.

This chain uses TRBV9 with TRBJ2-7; D may be TRBD1 (6 bases). Germline V gene sequence: CDR1 SGDLS, CDR2 YYNGEE. V was pared by 3 bases and J by 2 bases, with 15 bases between. The CDR3 runs to 15 residues. In DNA, the CDR3 is TGTGCCAGCAGCGCAACCGGGACAAAGACCTACGAGCAGTACTTC. As protein: CASSATGTKTYEQYF.

This clone was observed a single time. V usage is TRBV18 and J usage is TRBJ1-5, with unresolved D. Germline CDR1 reads KGHSH; CDR2 reads LQKENI. V lost 2 bases, J lost 0 bases, and 8 bases lay in between. CDR3 length equals 15 residues. CDR3 sequence: CASSPAANSNQPQHF. In DNA, the CDR3 is TGTGCCAGCTCACCAGCGGCAAATAGCAATCAGCCCCAGCATTTT.

The chain employs TRBV19 and TRBJ2-5, with TRBD2 as a possible D gene (6 bases). Matching the DNA end better, TRBJ2-7 makes the J call doubtful. This CDR3 is built from 15 residues. The germline gives CDR1 LNHDA, CDR2 SQIVND (reference sequence). The CDR3 nucleotides are TGTGCCAGTAGTATTAATGGAGGGTCGCAGGACGAGCAGTACTTC. This encodes CASSINGGSQDEQYF.

This clone was seen a few times. V usage is TRBV11-2 and J usage is TRBJ2-1; tentative D call: TRBD1 (5 bases). In germline, CDR1 is SGHAT, CDR2 FQNNGV. This CDR3 comprises 13 residues. V lost 3 bases and J 9 bases, leaving 12 bases between the germline ends. The CDR3 DNA is TGTGCCAGCAGCTTTCAGGGTTCGGGTGAGCAGTTCTTC. Translated, it gives CASSFQGSGEQFF.

This chain links TRBV5-4 with TRBJ2-7; 14 nucleotides line up with TRBD2. The V and J ends lost 2 bases and 3 bases, in that order; junction bases with no gene match: 4. Germline V lookup: CDR1 SGHNT, CDR2 YYREEE (reference sequence). This CDR3 has 16 residues. Here the CDR3 reads CASSFGLAGGFYEQYF. The CDR3 DNA reads as TGTGCCAGCAGCTTCGGACTAGCGGGGGGTTTCTACGAGCAGTACTTC.